These 21 T cell receptor beta chains share one sample of origin, sequenced in a study of neurological immune-mediated disorders. In TCRdb, the 5' RACE reads were re-called with MiXCR into one record per CDR3 protein. The table records roughly 120,000 distinct CDR3 sequences, about 3.2% of them present only once. The sequenced sample consisted of PBMCs. Receptors originate from a woman aged 25 to 39 with multiple sclerosis.

Of note for this clonotype: A much larger clone is a single base away; this may be a read error. The V gene is TRBV11-2, the J gene TRBJ2-7; tentatively, D is TRBD1 or TRBD2 (7 bases each). The CDR3 runs to 14 residues. Trimming removed 7 bases at V and 0 bases at J, with 13 bases between. Germline V lookup: CDR1 SGHAT, CDR2 FQNNGV. The DNA of the CDR3 is TGTGCCAGCACCCAGGGGGGGCCCTCCTACGAGCAGTACTTC. Protein sequence: CASTQGGPSYEQYF.

In its sample, this clonotype was seen a few times. This rearrangement joins TRBV15 to TRBJ1-5, with D maybe TRBD1 (5 bases). The CDR3 loop spans 14 amino acids. V shed 1 base and J shed 7 bases, with 11 bases lying between them. Germline V lookup: CDR1 LNHNV, CDR2 YYDKDF (reference sequence). CDR3 loop: CATSRAGGNQPQHF. The CDR3 DNA reads TGTGCCACCAGCAGAGCGGGGGGGAACCAGCCCCAGCATTTT.

Ten or more counts support this clonotype. The chain uses TRBV18 and TRBJ1-1; no definite D call. CDR1 is KGHSH and CDR2 is LQKENI in the germline V gene. V gave up 0 bases and J gave up 7 bases, with 15 bases separating them. The CDR3 has 15 amino acids. In DNA form, the CDR3 reads TGTGCCAGCTCACCACCGGTAATACCTCAGAGTGAAGCTTTCTTT. It yields the protein CASSPPVIPQSEAFF.

This clonotype was seen ten or more times. This rearrangement joins TRBV20-1 to TRBJ1-5; D perhaps matches TRBD1 (6 bases). Germline V gene sequence: CDR1 DFQATT, CDR2 SNEGSKA (reference sequence). Trimming shortened V by 7 bases and J by 2 bases, and 9 bases separated the two germline ends. The CDR3 covers 12 residues. CDR3 residues: CSVSGGNQPQHF. The CDR3 DNA follows: TGCAGTGTCTCAGGGGGCAATCAGCCCCAGCATTTT.

This clonotype showed up many times. V is TRBV7-2 and J is TRBJ1-1, with TRBD1 as a possible D gene (6 bases). V was pared by 1 base and J by 1 base, with 13 bases between. Per the germline V gene, CDR1 is SGHTA and CDR2 is FQGNSA. The CDR3 spans 16 residues. The CDR3 protein is CASSLDAGVGNTEAFF. CDR3 DNA: TGTGCCAGCAGCTTAGACGCAGGGGTAGGGAACACTGAAGCTTTCTTT.

This clonotype was seen ten or more times. The chain employs TRBV20-1 and TRBJ2-1; 8 bases are shared with TRBD2. V lost 6 bases, J lost 6 bases, and 13 bases stayed unmatched. Germline CDR1 and CDR2: DFQATT and SNEGSKA (reference sequence). The CDR3 is made up of 15 amino acids. The CDR3 loop reads CSARTSQDWSNEQFF. For the CDR3, the DNA is TGCAGTGCCCGGACTAGCCAGGACTGGAGCAATGAGCAGTTCTTC.

The chain couples TRBV20-1 to TRBJ2-1; TRBD1 matches at 11 bases. The germline CDR1 and CDR2 sequences are DFQATT and SNEGSKA (reference sequence). The CDR3 sequence is 15 residues long. J lost 8 bases, V lost 5 bases, and 11 bases had no gene match. The CDR3 spells CSAGNVGTGGDEQFF. The CDR3 DNA reads TGCAGTGCTGGTAACGTAGGGACAGGGGGTGATGAGCAGTTCTTC.

This clonotype was counted ten times or more. The chain has TRBV5-6 and TRBJ2-1; no firm D call. The length of the CDR3 is 16 residues. The V and J ends lost 4 bases and 2 bases respectively, with 16 bases between them. CDR1 SGHDT and CDR2 YYEEEE come from the germline V gene. CDR3 protein: CASSLVRIPAYNEQFF. In nucleotides, the CDR3 is TGTGCCAGCAGCCTGGTTCGGATACCCGCCTACAATGAGCAGTTCTTC.

This clonotype occurred many times. The rearrangement links TRBV7-2 to TRBJ2-2; D call uncertain. CDR1 and CDR2 (germline): SGHTA, FQGNSA. This CDR3 spans 14 amino acids. V lost 6 bases and J lost 3, with 11 bases in between. The CDR3 reads CASRWTSYTGELFF. CDR3 nucleotide sequence: TGTGCCAGCAGATGGACCTCGTACACCGGGGAGCTGTTTTTT.

Note on this clonotype: This may stem from a read error, because a much larger clone lies one nucleotide away. V usage is TRBV5-6 and J usage is TRBJ1-1, with unresolved D. The CDR3 runs to 14 residues. Germline CDR1 reads SGHDT; CDR2 reads YYEEEE. Trimming pared 4 bases from V and 3 bases from J, leaving 13 bases between. CDR3 sequence reads: CASSRPKGDTEAFF. The CDR3 nucleotides read TGTGCCAGCAGCCGCCCCAAGGGAGACACTGAAGCTTTCTTT.

This clonotype was picked up a small number of times. A read error is possible here, since a much larger clone lies one base away. V is TRBV7-9 and J is TRBJ2-7, with D unclear. The germline V gene has CDR1 SEHNR and CDR2 FQNEAQ (reference sequence). The CDR3 is 14 residues long. V lost 4 bases to trimming and J lost 9 bases, with 19 bases between them. The DNA for the CDR3 is TGTGCCAGCAGCTCGCTCAAAATCTTGTCGAGGCAGTACTTC. It yields the protein CASSSLKILSRQYF.

This clonotype was recorded many times. The chain joins TRBV9 to TRBJ2-5, with 7 nucleotides matching TRBD2. The V gene end was trimmed by 4 bases and the J gene end by 2 bases; junction bases not matched to a gene: 8. The CDR3 length is 15 residues. The germline CDR1 and CDR2 sequences are SGDLS and YYNGEE. In DNA form, the CDR3 reads TGTGCCAGCAGCCTCATCGGACTAGAACAAGAGACCCAGTACTTC. It encodes CASSLIGLEQETQYF. The whole variable domain, remainder taken from reference TRBV9 and TRBJ2-5, is DSGVTQTPKHLITATGQRVTLRCSPRSGDLSVYWYQQSLDQGLQFLIQYYNGEERAKGNILERFSAQQFPDLHSELNLSSLELGDSALYFCASSLIGLEQETQYFGPGTRLLVL.

This clonotype was counted ten times or more. For the CDR3, the DNA is TGCAGTGCTGTTAGCGGGGTCAATGAGCAGTTCTTC. Translated, it gives CSAVSGVNEQFF. This rearrangement joins TRBV20-1 to TRBJ2-1; 8 bases line up with TRBD2. Trimming cost V 5 bases and J 6 bases; bases outside gene matches: 3. Per the germline V gene, CDR1 is DFQATT and CDR2 is SNEGSKA (reference sequence). This CDR3 is built from 12 residues.

This clonotype has ten or more counts. The rearrangement uses TRBV5-1 and TRBJ1-2; 7 bases align to TRBD1. J gave up 5 bases and V 0 bases, and 7 bases lay outside the gene matches. This CDR3 is 15 amino acids long. CDR1 is SGHRS, CDR2 YFSETQ, per germline. The CDR3 sequence: CASSLEPGQSYGYTF. The CDR3 DNA reads as TGCGCCAGCAGCTTGGAACCGGGACAGTCATATGGCTACACCTTC.

This clonotype was detected many times. The chain employs TRBV5-6 and TRBJ2-3; D possibly uses TRBD1 or TRBD2 (5 bases each). V dropped 4 bases and J dropped 6 bases, with 15 bases sitting between them. There are 14 residues in the CDR3. Germline CDR1 SGHDT, CDR2 YYEEEE. This CDR3 reads CASSRPGSGDTQYF. For the CDR3, the DNA is TGTGCCAGCAGCCGGCCAGGGAGTGGGGATACGCAGTATTTT.

This clonotype was recorded many times. J is TRBJ1-1 and V is TRBV6-6; unclear D gene. The CDR3 is 12 residues long. V was clipped by 6 bases and J by 0 bases, with 5 bases between them. From germline, CDR1 is MNHNY and CDR2 SVGAGI (reference sequence). The CDR3 region is CASRGLNTEAFF. In DNA form, the CDR3 reads TGTGCCAGCAGGGGGTTGAACACTGAAGCTTTCTTT.

In regard to this clonotype: Being one base from a much bigger clone, this may be a read error. The chain links TRBV14 to TRBJ1-1, with a tentative D call TRBD1 (5 bases). CDR1 is SGHDN and CDR2 is FVKESK in the germline V gene. CDR3 size: 14 residues. Trimming cost V 6 bases and J 6 bases, with 17 bases left between them. CDR3 amino acids: CASSEVQGRAEAFF. DNA of the CDR3: TGTGCCAGCAGTGAGGTTCAGGGTCGGGCTGAAGCTTTCTTT.

This clonotype was observed at least ten times. The chain uses TRBV20-1 and TRBJ2-1; TRBD2 matches 11 bases. Trimming took 5 bases from V and 4 from J; bases not matched to a gene: 7. The germline V gene encodes CDR1 DFQATT and CDR2 SNEGSKA (reference sequence). The CDR3 contains 15 residues. The CDR3 nucleotides read TGCAGTGCTGCCGGGACTAGCGGACTATACAATGAGCAGTTCTTC. Translation: CSAAGTSGLYNEQFF.

This clonotype was counted only a few times. V is TRBV7-6 and J is TRBJ1-1; the D is unclear. Germline CDR1 is SGHVS and CDR2 is FNYEAQ. Trimming pared 5 bases from V and 2 bases from J, leaving 6 bases between. The CDR3 totals 12 residues. CDR3 amino acids: CASSGANTEAFF. CDR3 in DNA: TGTGCCAGCAGCGGAGCTAACACTGAAGCTTTCTTT.

This clonotype appeared a few times. In DNA, the CDR3 is TGTGCCAGCAGCGTGGGGATGGGGCAGGGCAATCCCGATGGCTACACCTTC. Encoded protein: CASSVGMGQGNPDGYTF. J is TRBJ1-2 and V is TRBV9; possibly TRBD1 for D (5 bases). CDR1 and CDR2 (germline): SGDLS, YYNGEE. CDR3 length equals 17 residues. V dropped 2 bases and J dropped 6 bases, with 23 bases sitting between them.

This clonotype was counted many times. The chain has TRBV7-2 and TRBJ2-7, with a possible D match to TRBD2 (5 bases). The CDR3 runs to 14 residues. Germline CDR1 reads SGHTA; CDR2 reads FQGNSA. V lost 5 bases, J lost 1 base, and 12 bases lay in between. This CDR3 is CASSRTGISYEQYF. CDR3 sequence (DNA): TGTGCCAGCAGCCGAACCGGGATTTCCTACGAGCAGTACTTC. Using reference TRBV7-2 and TRBJ2-7 for the parts outside the CDR3, the full variable domain is GAGVSQSPSNKVTEKGKDVELRCDPISGHTALYWYRQSLGQGLEFLIYFQGNSAPDKSGLPSDRFSAERTGGSVSTLTIQRTQQEDSAVYLCASSRTGISYEQYFGPGTRLTVT.